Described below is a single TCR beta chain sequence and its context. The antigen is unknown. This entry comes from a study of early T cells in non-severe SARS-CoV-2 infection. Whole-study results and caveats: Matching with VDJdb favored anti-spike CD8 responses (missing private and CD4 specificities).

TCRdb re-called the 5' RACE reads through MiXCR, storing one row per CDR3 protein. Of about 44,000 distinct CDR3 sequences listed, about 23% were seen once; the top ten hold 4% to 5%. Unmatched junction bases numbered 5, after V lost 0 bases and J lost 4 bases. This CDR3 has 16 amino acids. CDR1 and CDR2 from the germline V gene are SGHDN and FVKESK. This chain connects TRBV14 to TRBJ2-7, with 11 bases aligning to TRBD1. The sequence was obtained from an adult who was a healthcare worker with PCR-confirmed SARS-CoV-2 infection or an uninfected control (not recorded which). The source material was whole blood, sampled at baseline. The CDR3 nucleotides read TGTGCCAGCAGCCAAGACAGGACAGGGGGCAGGTACGAGCAGTACTTC. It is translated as CASSQDRTGGRYEQYF.